These T cell receptor beta chains were read from a single sample in a study of blood T cell repertoires in COVID-19. Clones were read by immunoSEQ multiplex PCR, and TCRdb kept only the in-frame ones, dropping some. This sample has over 80,000 clones; around 88% occur once, and the top ten carry 1.2%. Sequencing was done on a sample of peripheral blood. The receptors were sampled from a man older than 75 with active or convalescent COVID-19. CDR3s include the opening cysteine and the closing phenylalanine or tryptophan. The D gene is left open where the match is weak. Expanded clones get a size class; other rows say once, few or many, or leave the size out.

v_call,d_call,cdr3_length,clone_size,j_call,cdr3_aa,cdr3_nt
TRBV5-4,-,14,once,TRBJ2-5,CASSLGGRQETQYF,TGTGCCAGCAGCTTGGGAGGGCGGCAAGAGACCCAGTACTTC
TRBV19,TRBD1,19,once,TRBJ2-6,CASSTRRGTGGSGANVLTF,TGTGCCAGTAGTACGCGGCGGGGGACAGGGGGCTCTGGGGCCAACGTCCTGACTTTC
TRBV2,-,17,-,TRBJ1-1,CASSEKIGGRMATEAFF,TGTGCCAGCAGTGAGAAAATAGGGGGTCGGATGGCCACTGAAGCTTTCTTT
TRBV6-2/TRBV6-3,-,14,-,TRBJ1-3,CASSGQISGNTIYF,TGTGCCAGCAGTGGACAGATCTCTGGAAACACCATATATTTT
TRBV19,TRBD1,13,-,TRBJ1-1,CASTHDRGTEAFF,TGTGCCAGTACCCATGACAGGGGAACTGAAGCTTTCTTT
TRBV15,-,19,-,TRBJ2-5,CATSTQPFSGRGFMETQYF,TGTGCCACCAGCACCCAGCCATTTAGTGGGAGAGGGTTTATGGAGACCCAGTACTTC
TRBV18,-,13,once,TRBJ1-2,CASSPGTDYGYTF,TGTGCCAGCTCCCCCGGGACTGACTATGGCTACACCTTC
TRBV5-1,-,14,-,TRBJ1-3,CASSEQGSGNTIYF,TGCGCCAGCAGCGAACAGGGATCTGGAAACACCATATATTTT
TRBV5-1,TRBD1,14,-,TRBJ1-5,CASSLMTGDQPQHF,TGCGCCAGCAGCTTAATGACAGGGGATCAGCCCCAGCATTTT
TRBV29-1,TRBD1,14,-,TRBJ1-1,CSVANRDSNTEAFF,TGCAGCGTTGCAAACCGGGACAGTAACACTGAAGCTTTCTTT
TRBV5-4,-,14,-,TRBJ2-5,CASSLGREAETQYF,TGTGCCAGCAGCTTGGGAAGGGAGGCGGAGACCCAGTACTTC
TRBV4-2,TRBD2,17,-,TRBJ2-1,CASSHPVAGRNYNEQFF,TGTGCCAGCAGCCATCCCGTAGCGGGGAGAAATTACAATGAGCAGTTCTTC
TRBV5-1,-,15,-,TRBJ2-3,CASSLAGQQADTQYF,TGCGCCAGCAGCTTGGCGGGACAACAGGCAGATACGCAGTATTTT
TRBV30,-,13,few,TRBJ1-1,CAWSVPVGTEAFF,TGTGCCTGGAGTGTCCCGGTCGGCACTGAAGCTTTCTTT
TRBV6-6,-,13,-,TRBJ2-7,CASSANPGDEQYF,TGTGCCAGCAGTGCGAATCCGGGGGACGAGCAGTACTTC
TRBV5-8,TRBD2,12,-,TRBJ2-7,CASRLPGGEQYF,TGTGCCAGCAGGCTTCCGGGGGGAGAGCAGTACTTC
TRBV7-2,TRBD1,14,-,TRBJ2-2,CASRTGGSAGELFF,TGTGCCAGCAGAACAGGGGGCTCGGCCGGGGAGCTGTTTTTT
TRBV7-3,TRBD2,21,-,TRBJ2-3,CASSLRGPGLAGILNTDTQYF,TGTGCCAGCAGCTTAAGGGGGCCGGGACTAGCGGGTATTTTAAACACAGATACGCAGTATTTT
TRBV12-3/TRBV12-4,-,12,-,TRBJ2-3,CASSSGVNTQYF,TGTGCCAGCAGTTCCGGTGTCAATACGCAGTATTTT
TRBV7-8,TRBD1,14,-,TRBJ2-7,CASSLVQGAYEQYF,TGTGCCAGCAGCTTAGTACAGGGGGCTTACGAGCAGTACTTC
TRBV7-8,-,16,-,TRBJ2-5,CASSFSAAKEWETQYF,TGTGCCAGCAGCTTTTCAGCGGCCAAGGAGTGGGAGACCCAGTACTTC
TRBV6-5,TRBD1,14,-,TRBJ1-1,CASSKDRMNTEAFF,TGTGCCAGCAGTAAGGACAGGATGAACACTGAAGCTTTCTTT
TRBV6-6,TRBD1,16,once,TRBJ2-7,CASSHAGDRGKYEQYF,TGTGCCAGCAGTCACGCGGGGGACAGGGGAAAGTACGAGCAGTACTTC
TRBV29-1,TRBD1,12,-,TRBJ1-1,CSVQGAGREAFF,TGCAGCGTTCAGGGGGCCGGGCGTGAAGCTTTCTTT
TRBV9,TRBD1,15,few,TRBJ1-4,CASSTSTGGKEKLFF,TGTGCCAGCAGCACGTCGACAGGGGGTAAAGAAAAACTGTTTTTT
TRBV6-5,-,13,-,TRBJ1-2,CASRIPGNYGYTF,TGTGCCAGCAGAATACCGGGAAACTATGGCTACACCTTC
TRBV7-2,TRBD1,13,-,TRBJ2-1,CASSRQGSNEQFF,TGTGCCAGCTCCCGACAGGGATCGAATGAGCAGTTCTTC
TRBV19,TRBD2,15,-,TRBJ2-7,CASSIEPGTSHEQYF,TGTGCCAGTAGTATAGAACCCGGGACTAGCCACGAGCAGTACTTC
TRBV7-2,TRBD1,15,-,TRBJ2-7,CASSLGWTGSYEQYF,TGTGCCAGCAGCTTAGGATGGACAGGGTCCTACGAGCAGTACTTC
TRBV18,-,13,-,TRBJ1-1,CASSLDRNTEAFF,TGTGCCAGCTCACTCGACAGGAACACTGAAGCTTTCTTT
TRBV19,TRBD1,12,-,TRBJ1-2,CASSMTGDGYTF,TGTGCCAGTAGTATGACAGGGGATGGCTACACCTTC
TRBV7-2,-,14,once,TRBJ1-1,CASSIRQADTEAFF,TGTGCCAGCAGCATTAGACAGGCCGACACTGAAGCTTTCTTT
TRBV4-3,-,13,-,TRBJ1-2,CASSQGISGDYTF,TGCGCCAGCAGCCAAGGTATATCGGGAGACTACACCTTC
TRBV5-1,TRBD1,13,once,TRBJ2-7,CASTRTGGYEQYF,TGCGCCAGCACGAGGACAGGGGGCTACGAGCAGTACTTC
TRBV5-1,-,15,-,TRBJ1-5,CASSLTGDSNQPQHF,TGCGCCAGCAGCTTGACCGGGGATAGCAATCAGCCCCAGCATTTT
TRBV9,-,17,-,TRBJ2-5,CASSPHVGGQFQETQYF,TGTGCCAGCAGCCCCCATGTGGGCGGACAGTTCCAAGAGACCCAGTACTTC
TRBV7-9,TRBD1,15,-,TRBJ1-3,CASSLDRAFGNTIYF,TGTGCCAGCAGCTTGGACAGGGCGTTTGGAAACACCATATATTTT
TRBV19,-,15,-,TRBJ2-2,CASLGLRKNTGELFF,TGTGCCAGTCTCGGGTTACGTAAGAACACCGGGGAGCTGTTTTTT
TRBV10-3,-,14,-,TRBJ2-1,CAISESNYYNEQFF,TGTGCCATCAGTGAGTCGAACTATTACAATGAGCAGTTCTTC
TRBV2,TRBD2,16,-,TRBJ2-3,CASSATGLAYADTQYF,TGTGCCAGCAGTGCAACGGGACTAGCTTATGCAGATACGCAGTATTTT
TRBV3-1/TRBV3-2,-,16,-,TRBJ2-2,CASSPGTGRGTGELFF,TGTGCCAGCAGCCCGGGGACTGGTCGGGGCACCGGGGAGCTGTTTTTT
TRBV4-2,TRBD1,14,once,TRBJ2-1,CASSQGNRGDEQFF,TGTGCCAGCAGCCAAGGAAACAGGGGAGATGAGCAGTTCTTC
TRBV5-4,-,14,-,TRBJ2-3,CASSLRLAIDTQYF,TGTGCCAGCAGCTTAAGGCTAGCTATAGATACGCAGTATTTT
TRBV9,TRBD1,16,-,TRBJ1-2,CASSAQGGLQISGYTF,TGTGCCAGCAGCGCCCAGGGGGGACTCCAGATTTCTGGCTACACCTTC
TRBV5-6,-,14,-,TRBJ1-2,CASSLYGQPLPFAF,TGTGCCAGCAGCTTATACGGACAGCCCCTTCCTTTCGCCTTC
TRBV29-1,TRBD2,14,-,TRBJ2-1,CSVLAGVSYNEQFF,TGCAGCGTCCTAGCGGGAGTTTCCTACAATGAGCAGTTCTTC
TRBV4-2,TRBD1,14,-,TRBJ2-5,CASSQDRDRETQYF,TGTGCCAGCAGCCAAGACCGGGACAGAGAGACCCAGTACTTC